The entry below gives a single TCR beta chain sequence along with its context. How the authors handled the data: Reference gene primer amplification gave estimated nucleated cell counts. TCRdb's copy holds only in-frame clones and misses some; the assay was immunoSEQ multiplex PCR. From that table come the V and J calls and clone size; the DNA was used to work out D and trimming. The sample has around 130,000 clones; approximately 83% are singletons. These data originate in a study of blood T cell repertoires in COVID-19. The receptor's source is a woman aged 50 to 65 who had recovered from COVID-19. Material: peripheral blood.

The CDR3 DNA is TGTGCCAGCAGCCGCAGACTAGCGGGAGATGGGGCCAACGTCCTGACTTTC. Its translation: CASSRRLAGDGANVLTF. The chain joins TRBV13 to TRBJ2-6; TRBD2 matches at 12 bases. Germline CDR1 and CDR2: PRHDT and FYEKMQ (reference sequence). J gave up 3 bases and V 5 bases, and 5 bases lay outside the gene matches. The CDR3 length is 17 residues.